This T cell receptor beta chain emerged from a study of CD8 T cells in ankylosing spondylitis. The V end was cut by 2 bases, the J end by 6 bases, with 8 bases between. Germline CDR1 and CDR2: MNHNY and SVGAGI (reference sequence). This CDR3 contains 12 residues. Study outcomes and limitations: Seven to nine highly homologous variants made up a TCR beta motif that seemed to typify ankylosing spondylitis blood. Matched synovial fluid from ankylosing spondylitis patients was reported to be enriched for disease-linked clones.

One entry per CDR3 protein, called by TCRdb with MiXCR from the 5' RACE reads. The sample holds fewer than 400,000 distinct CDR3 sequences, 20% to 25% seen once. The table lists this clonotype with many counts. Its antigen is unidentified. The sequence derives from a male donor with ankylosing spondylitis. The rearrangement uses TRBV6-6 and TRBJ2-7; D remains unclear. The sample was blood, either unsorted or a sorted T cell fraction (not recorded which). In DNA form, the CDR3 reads TGTGCCAGCAGTTACCCCCTTTCCGAGCAGTACTTC. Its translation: CASSYPLSEQYF.